These 29 T cell receptor beta chains were all obtained from the same sample, sequenced in a study of T cell clones after liver transplantation. The table came from immunoSEQ multiplex PCR; TCRdb's copy has only in-frame clones and leaves some out. The data show more than 75,000 clones, with around four fifths seen just once and around 0.45% held by the top ten. The sequenced sample was CD4+ T cells from blood, obtained 46 months after liver transplant. The receptors shown here come from a human patient who received a liver transplant. Certain T cells may be donor cells from the graft.

The V call is TRBV7-3, the J call TRBJ1-4, with no clear D. This CDR3 is built from 13 residues. V was shortened by 5 bases and J by 8 bases, with 12 bases between the two germline ends. Germline V CDR1 and CDR2: SGHTA, FQGTGA. The CDR3 nucleotides are TGTGCCAGCAGCCTAATGTCGGGCGAAAAACTGTTTTTT. Its protein is CASSLMSGEKLFF.

This chain's CDR3 is CASSEGANTGELFF. CDR3 DNA: TGTGCCAGTAGTGAGGGGGCGAACACCGGGGAGCTGTTTTTT. V usage is TRBV19 and J usage is TRBJ2-2; D is possibly TRBD1 (6 bases). The germline V gene encodes CDR1 LNHDA and CDR2 SQIVND (reference sequence). Trimming stripped 5 bases from V and 0 bases from J, with 7 bases between. The CDR3 has 14 amino acids.

The V gene is TRBV6-1, the J gene TRBJ2-5; no definite D call. The CDR3 length is 13 residues. V lost 5 bases and J 3 bases, leaving 10 bases between the germline ends. Germline V CDR1 and CDR2: MNHNS, SASEGT. CDR3 sequence reads: CASSRAAKETQYF. CDR3 sequence (DNA): TGTGCCAGCAGTAGGGCAGCAAAAGAGACCCAGTACTTC.

This chain links TRBV5-6 with TRBJ2-5; 9 nucleotides line up with TRBD1. CDR3 length: 12 residues. V shed 5 bases and J 8 bases; nucleotides not matched to a gene: 4. CDR1 and CDR2 (germline): SGHDT, YYEEEE. CDR3 protein: CASSRDRETQYF. DNA for the CDR3: TGTGCCAGCAGTCGGGACAGGGAAACCCAGTACTTC. Supplemented by reference TRBV5-6 and TRBJ2-5, the full variable domain reads DAGVTQSPTHLIKTRGQQVTLRCSPKSGHDTVSWYQQALGQGPQFIFQYYEEEERQRGNFPDRFSGHQFPNYSSELNVNALLLGDSALYLCASSRDRETQYFGPGTRLLVL.

This chain uses TRBV29-1 with TRBJ2-3; 14 nucleotides line up with TRBD2. V lost 7 bases to trimming and J lost 4 bases; unmatched junction nucleotides: 7. CDR1 and CDR2 (germline): SQVTM, ANQGSEA. The CDR3 contains 15 residues. DNA for the CDR3: TGCAGCGCAAGGCGGGGACTAGCGGGAGCAGATACGCAGTATTTT. This sequence encodes CSARRGLAGADTQYF.

The chain links TRBV9 to TRBJ2-1; 9 bases match TRBD2. CDR1 is SGDLS and CDR2 is YYNGEE in the germline V gene. V lost 2 bases to trimming and J lost 8 bases; unmatched junction nucleotides: 11. This CDR3 contains 16 residues. CDR3 sequence (DNA): TGTGCCAGCAGCGTGATGGGGACTAGCAGCCTCCATGAGCAGTTCTTC. The encoded protein is CASSVMGTSSLHEQFF.

This rearrangement joins TRBV27 to TRBJ2-7; D is perhaps TRBD1 (6 bases). CDR3 length: 15 amino acids. Trimming removed 2 bases at V and 5 bases at J, with 16 bases between. Germline V lookup: CDR1 MNHEY, CDR2 SMNVEV (reference sequence). DNA of the CDR3: TGTGCCAGCAGTTTAAGGGGGAGAAAGGACAACGAGCAGTACTTC. It encodes CASSLRGRKDNEQYF.

V is TRBV5-1 and J is TRBJ1-5; D may be TRBD1 (6 bases). Germline values: CDR1 SGHRS, CDR2 YFSETQ. This CDR3 spans 16 amino acids. Between the trimmed V and J ends, which lost 0 bases and 0 bases, there was a span of 10 bases. The DNA for the CDR3 is TGCGCCAGCAGCTTGGGTCCAGGGGCTAGCAATCAGCCCCAGCATTTT. Translating it yields CASSLGPGASNQPQHF.

This clone was counted only a few times. CDR3 sequence (DNA): TGTGCCAGTAGTCCGGGGGGGGCCGGGGAGCTGTTTTTT. Its protein is CASSPGGAGELFF. The chain links TRBV28 to TRBJ2-2, with TRBD2 identical over 8 bases. The CDR3 spans 13 residues. Germline trimming cut 9 bases from V and 6 bases from J; bases unmatched to any gene: 6. Germline assignment: CDR1 MDHEN and CDR2 SYDVKM.

Turning to this clone: A read error may account for a junction end that differs from germline. The chain couples TRBV19 to TRBJ2-4, with D unclear. The CDR3 contains 12 residues. Germline V lookup: CDR1 LNHDA, CDR2 SQIVND (reference sequence). CDR3 residues: CARSMPRAIQYF. Written as DNA, the CDR3 is TGTGCCCGTAGTATGCCTAGAGCCATTCAGTACTTC. The complete variable domain, with remaining parts taken from reference TRBV19 and TRBJ2-4, reads DGGITQSPKYLFRKEGQNVTLSCEQNLNHDAMYWYRQDPGQGLRLIYYSQIVNDFQKGDIAEGYSVSREKKESFPLTVTSAQKNPTAFYLCARSMPRAIQYFGAGTRLSVL.

V and J are TRBV5-1 and TRBJ1-1; the D gene is possibly TRBD1 (6 bases). The germline gives CDR1 SGHRS, CDR2 YFSETQ. The V end lost 4 bases, the J end lost 4 bases, and 11 bases lay between the germline ends. The CDR3 contains 13 residues. Written as DNA, the CDR3 is TGCGCCAGCAGCCCTACAGGGATCACTGAAGCTTTCTTT. Its protein is CASSPTGITEAFF.

The chain has TRBV30 and TRBJ1-1; a weak D match, TRBD1 (6 bases). Looked up from germline, CDR1 is GTSNPN and CDR2 is SVGIG (reference sequence). The CDR3 covers 14 residues. The ends were cut back, 0 bases at V and 8 bases at J, with 16 bases in the middle. The CDR3 region is CAWSVTGGPPEAFF. The CDR3 nucleotides read TGTGCCTGGAGTGTTACCGGGGGCCCCCCAGAAGCTTTCTTT.

This chain connects TRBV28 to TRBJ2-3; 12 nucleotides align to TRBD2. Germline CDR1 is MDHEN and CDR2 is SYDVKM. The CDR3 covers 17 residues. V lost 2 bases and J lost 1; bases outside the gene matches: 4. In nucleotides, the CDR3 is TGTGCCAGCAGTTTACCTGCTAGCGGGAGGGGCACAGATACGCAGTATTTT. As protein: CASSLPASGRGTDTQYF.

The chain combines TRBV7-6 with TRBJ2-7, with 9 bases fitting TRBD1. Germline V gene lookup returns CDR1 SGHVS and CDR2 FNYEAQ. The CDR3 loop spans 16 amino acids. V was clipped by 5 bases and J by 5 bases; unmatched bases: 13. CDR3 region: CASSPLKGQGSHEQYF. CDR3 DNA sequence: TGTGCCAGCAGCCCCCTCAAAGGACAGGGGAGCCACGAGCAGTACTTC.

This rearrangement joins TRBV14 to TRBJ2-7, with 11 bases matching TRBD1. Germline V gene sequence: CDR1 SGHDN, CDR2 FVKESK. V lost 5 bases to trimming and J lost 4 bases; unmatched junction nucleotides: 10. This CDR3 is built from 16 residues. The CDR3 nucleotides read TGTGCCAGCAGCGCCAACCCGGGACAGGGGGGGTACGAGCAGTACTTC. It encodes CASSANPGQGGYEQYF.

The CDR3 protein is CASRRNGSPNTEAFF. Here the CDR3 DNA reads TGTGCCAGCAGGAGGAACGGCAGCCCGAACACTGAAGCTTTCTTT. The chain carries TRBV2 and TRBJ1-1; D gene unclear. V lost 6 bases and J 1 base, leaving 15 bases between the germline ends. The CDR3 has 15 amino acids. Germline V gene lookup returns CDR1 SNHLY and CDR2 FYNNEI. The complete variable domain, with remaining parts taken from reference TRBV2 and TRBJ1-1, reads EPEVTQTPSHQVTQMGQEVILRCVPISNHLYFYWYRQILGQKVEFLVSFYNNEISEKSEIFDDQFSVERPDGSNFTLKIRSTKLEDSAMYFCASRRNGSPNTEAFFGQGTRLTVV.

The chain couples TRBV28 to TRBJ1-2, with 7 bases fitting TRBD1. This CDR3 spans 16 amino acids. Trimming cost V 2 bases and J 1 base; bases outside gene matches: 7. Germline values: CDR1 MDHEN, CDR2 SYDVKM. The CDR3, as DNA: TGTGCCAGCAGTTTAGGACCGGGACAGAATAACTATGGCTACACCTTC. It encodes CASSLGPGQNNYGYTF.

The V call is TRBV28, the J call TRBJ2-2; 7 bases are shared with TRBD2. This CDR3 has 12 amino acids. The trim removed 7 bases at V and 8 bases at J, leaving 4 bases unmatched. Germline CDR1 reads MDHEN; CDR2 reads SYDVKM. CDR3 loop: CASTAGEGELFF. DNA of the CDR3: TGTGCCAGCACCGCGGGGGAGGGGGAGCTGTTTTTT.

This clone was detected only a few times. The rearrangement uses TRBV11-2 and TRBJ1-2; no reliable D call. The CDR3 is 15 amino acids. Germline assignment: CDR1 SGHAT and CDR2 FQNNGV. Trimming took off 0 bases at V and 4 bases at J, with 12 bases between the two ends. The CDR3 loop reads CASSLDPASRYGYTF. The CDR3 coding sequence is TGTGCCAGCAGCTTAGATCCCGCCAGCCGCTATGGCTACACCTTC. The entire variable domain, with the rest obtained from reference TRBV11-2 and TRBJ1-2, is as follows: EAGVAQSPRYKIIEKRQSVAFWCNPISGHATLYWYQQILGQGPKLLIQFQNNGVVDDSQLPKDRFSAERLKGVDSTLKIQPAKLEDSAVYLCASSLDPASRYGYTFGSGTRLTVV.

The J gene is TRBJ1-5, the V gene TRBV7-2; D ambiguous. Trimming left V 1 base short and J 6 bases short, with 10 bases between. Germline-derived CDR1 and CDR2 are SGHTA and FQGNSA. The CDR3 has 14 amino acids. The CDR3 DNA is TGTGCCAGCAGCTTAGGGAGGGAGCGTCAGCCCCAGCATTTT. It translates to CASSLGRERQPQHF.

The chain employs TRBV7-9 and TRBJ2-7; weak D call: TRBD1 (5 bases). The CDR3 extends over 15 amino acids. The germline V gene has CDR1 SEHNR and CDR2 FQNEAQ (reference sequence). V was cut by 2 bases and J by 9 bases, with 20 bases left in between. CDR3 amino acids: CASSLFQGQPRWQYF. CDR3 nucleotides: TGTGCCAGCAGCTTATTCCAAGGACAACCCAGGTGGCAGTACTTC.

V is TRBV25-1 and J is TRBJ2-1, with 7 bases fitting TRBD2. The CDR3 is made up of 14 amino acids. Looked up from germline, CDR1 is MGHDK and CDR2 is SYGVNS. V shed 7 bases, J shed 7 bases, and the junction held 10 bases outside the gene matches. CDR3 DNA sequence: TGTGCCAGCAAGGGAGGGCTCTATGGGAATGAGCAGTTCTTC. As protein: CASKGGLYGNEQFF.

The V gene is TRBV7-8, the J gene TRBJ1-2, with a possible D match to TRBD1 (5 bases). Germline-derived CDR1 and CDR2 are SGHVS and FQNEAQ. V was shortened by 5 bases and J by 4 bases, with 11 bases between the two germline ends. This CDR3 comprises 13 residues. CDR3 sequence (DNA): TGTGCCAGCAGCCGCGGTGGGGCCTATGGCTACACCTTC. Its translation is CASSRGGAYGYTF.

This clone was observed a handful of times. This sequence joins TRBV11-2 and TRBJ2-7; TRBD2 might be the D (5 bases). CDR1 and CDR2 (germline): SGHAT, FQNNGV. CDR3 length: 15 residues. V was cut by 3 bases and J by 3 bases, with 15 bases left in between. The CDR3: CASSFGRAESYEQYF. The CDR3 nucleotides are TGTGCCAGCAGCTTCGGCCGAGCGGAAAGCTACGAGCAGTACTTC.

This CDR3 is CASSLGTPFSGSAMDEQYF. The CDR3 coding sequence is TGTGCCAGCAGCTTGGGGACCCCTTTTAGCGGGAGTGCTATGGACGAGCAGTACTTC. The genes are TRBV13 and TRBJ2-7; 9 positions match TRBD2. In germline, CDR1 is PRHDT, CDR2 FYEKMQ (reference sequence). V lost 3 bases to trimming and J lost 5 bases; unmatched junction nucleotides: 20. This CDR3 has 19 amino acids.

V is TRBV30 and J is TRBJ2-5; the D call may be TRBD1 or TRBD2 (5 bases each). CDR3 size: 12 residues. The V gene's germline CDR1 is GTSNPN and CDR2 SVGIG (reference sequence). Trimming took off 3 bases at V and 8 bases at J, with 13 bases between the two ends. DNA for the CDR3: TGTGCCTGGAGGGGCCCAGGGAGAACCCAGTACTTC. Its protein is CAWRGPGRTQYF.

The chain recombines TRBV28 with TRBJ1-1, with TRBD1 matching over 7 bases. This CDR3 has 16 residues. V shed 4 bases, J shed 1 base, and the junction held 9 bases outside the gene matches. Per the germline V gene, CDR1 is MDHEN and CDR2 is SYDVKM. In DNA, the CDR3 is TGTGCCAGCAGTTCCCCCGGGGGACAGAGGAACACTGAAGCTTTCTTT. Protein sequence: CASSSPGGQRNTEAFF.

J is TRBJ2-7 and V is TRBV6-1; 7 nucleotides match TRBD1. The CDR3 spans 12 residues. Germline V gives CDR1 MNHNS, CDR2 SASEGT. Trimming took 5 bases from V and 4 from J; bases not matched to a gene: 2. CDR3 in DNA: TGTGCCAGCAGTAGGGGACAGTACGAGCAGTACTTC. As protein: CASSRGQYEQYF.

The V and J genes are TRBV29-1 and TRBJ2-7; 9 nucleotides agree with TRBD1. The CDR3 totals 15 residues. The V and J ends lost 4 bases and 2 bases, in that order; junction bases with no gene match: 9. Germline V lookup: CDR1 SQVTM, CDR2 ANQGSEA. The CDR3 nucleotides read TGCAGCGTTGCCGTACCGGGACAGGGAGCCTACGAGCAGTACTTC. Translated, it gives CSVAVPGQGAYEQYF.